Following are 22 T cell receptor beta chains from one sample sequenced in a study of CD8 T cells in Susac syndrome. Roughly 0.45 to 1 ug RNA was reverse transcribed with random hexamers. From the immunoSEQ multiplex PCR reads, TCRdb called clonotypes with MiXCR, one entry per CDR3 protein. The sample lists about 400,000 distinct CDR3 sequences; 75% to 90% were seen once. Sequenced sample: CD8+ T cells from PBMCs. These receptors were taken from a human donor with multiple sclerosis.

The chain joins TRBV2 to TRBJ1-6, with TRBD1 matching over 11 bases. V dropped 5 bases and J dropped 10; count of bases not matched to a gene: 7. This CDR3 has 15 amino acids. Germline V CDR1 and CDR2: SNHLY, FYNNEI. For the CDR3, the DNA is TGTGCCAGCAGTCACCCGGGACAGGGGGGGTCACCCCTCCACTTT. Residues: CASSHPGQGGSPLHF.

The genes are TRBV5-1 and TRBJ1-2, with 9 bases lining up with TRBD1. V lost 6 bases, J lost 6 bases, and 9 bases stayed unmatched. The CDR3 consists of 14 residues. Looked up from germline, CDR1 is SGHRS and CDR2 is YFSETQ. Written as DNA, the CDR3 is TGCGCCAGCAACAAGGGACAGGGAATCCATGGCTACACCTTC. Protein product: CASNKGQGIHGYTF.

The chain couples TRBV4-1 to TRBJ1-1; a weak D match, TRBD1 (6 bases). Germline CDR1 and CDR2: MGHRA and YSYEKL. Trimming removed 4 bases at V and 5 bases at J, with 14 bases between. This CDR3 contains 14 residues. This chain's CDR3 is CASSLVQGYTEAFF. The CDR3 nucleotides are TGCGCCAGCAGCCTTGTACAGGGTTATACTGAAGCTTTCTTT.

The chain recombines TRBV10-1 with TRBJ2-2, with TRBD2 matching 9 bases. Germline CDR1 WNHNN, CDR2 SYGVQD (reference sequence). The CDR3 contains 15 residues. The V and J ends lost 3 bases and 6 bases, in that order; junction bases with no gene match: 5. The CDR3 coding sequence is TGCGCCAGCAGTGAAGTAGCGGGGGTATCCGGGGAGCTGTTTTTT. This gives the protein CASSEVAGVSGELFF.

The chain links TRBV15 to TRBJ2-5, with 13 nucleotides matching TRBD2. The germline CDR1 and CDR2 sequences are LNHNV and YYDKDF (reference sequence). This CDR3 is built from 15 residues. J gave up 3 bases and V 5 bases, and 3 bases lay outside the gene matches. CDR3 sequence: CATSRGLAGEETQYF. CDR3 bases: TGTGCCACCAGCCGCGGACTAGCGGGGGAAGAGACCCAGTACTTC.

The chain is built from TRBV28 and TRBJ2-7, with 9 bases aligning to TRBD1. The germline V gene encodes CDR1 MDHEN and CDR2 SYDVKM. CDR3 length: 14 residues. The junction had 4 bases not matched to a gene; V was cut back by 4 bases and J by 3 bases. The CDR3 loop is CASSSRTGDYEQYF. For the CDR3, the DNA is TGTGCCAGCAGTTCAAGGACAGGGGACTACGAGCAGTACTTC.

J is TRBJ1-2 and V is TRBV20-1, with 8 bases fitting TRBD1. The CDR3 is made up of 14 amino acids. Germline V gives CDR1 DFQATT, CDR2 SNEGSKA (reference sequence). Trimming at V came to 4 bases and at J to 2 bases, leaving 6 bases not matched to a gene. Here the CDR3 reads CSATGTGENYGYTF. The CDR3 DNA sequence: TGCAGTGCTACCGGGACAGGTGAAAACTATGGCTACACCTTC.

This chain uses TRBV7-9 with TRBJ2-7; 9 bases match TRBD2. The CDR3 extends over 14 amino acids. From germline, CDR1 is SEHNR and CDR2 FQNEAQ (reference sequence). V lost 4 bases, J lost 4 bases, and 5 bases stayed unmatched. The CDR3 here is CASSSTSGKYEQYF. CDR3 DNA: TGTGCCAGCAGCTCGACTAGCGGAAAATACGAGCAGTACTTC.

This clonotype was observed a single time. The chain links TRBV6-1 to TRBJ1-1; tentatively, D is TRBD1 (6 bases). Trimming stripped 2 bases from V and 0 bases from J, with 10 bases between. This CDR3 region has 15 residues. CDR1 is MNHNS and CDR2 is SASEGT in the germline V gene. The CDR3 here is CASSENQGLNTEAFF. The CDR3 DNA is TGTGCCAGCAGTGAAAATCAGGGGCTGAACACTGAAGCTTTCTTT.

The chain joins TRBV5-4 to TRBJ2-5; 8 positions match TRBD2. The CDR3 has 14 residues. The germline V gene has CDR1 SGHNT and CDR2 YYREEE (reference sequence). Germline trimming cut 2 bases from V and 3 bases from J; bases unmatched to any gene: 3. The chain's CDR3 is CASSLTSGEETQYF. The CDR3 nucleotides read TGTGCCAGCAGCTTAACTAGCGGAGAAGAGACCCAGTACTTC.

V and J are TRBV7-9 and TRBJ1-2; D perhaps matches TRBD1 (6 bases). In germline, CDR1 is SEHNR, CDR2 FQNEAQ (reference sequence). The CDR3 sequence is 15 residues long. V was shortened by 3 bases and J by 4 bases, with 15 bases between the two germline ends. The CDR3, as DNA: TGTGCCAGCAGCTTTACCGGGACACCCCGCTATGGCTACACCTTC. Translation: CASSFTGTPRYGYTF.

This CDR3 is CASGGSIHGYTF. CDR3 nucleotides: TGTGCTAGTGGTGGTAGTATCCATGGCTACACCTTC. V and J are TRBV12-5 and TRBJ1-2; D gene uncertain. Germline lookup yields CDR1 LGHNT and CDR2 FRNRAP. This CDR3 is 12 amino acids long. V dropped 5 bases and J dropped 6 bases, with 10 bases sitting between them.

The chain employs TRBV5-6 and TRBJ2-7, with unresolved D. This CDR3 has 13 amino acids. Germline V gene data show CDR1 as SGHDT and CDR2 as YYEEEE. V was clipped by 2 bases and J by 2 bases, with 8 bases between them. CDR3 in amino acids: CASSFPGTYEQYF. In DNA, the CDR3 is TGTGCCAGCAGCTTTCCTGGAACCTACGAGCAGTACTTC.

The CDR3 here is CASGPSGDYGYTF. CDR3 nucleotide sequence: TGTGCCAGCGGGCCCAGTGGTGACTATGGCTACACCTTC. The chain combines TRBV6-2 or TRBV6-3 with TRBJ1-2; D not resolved. Germline lookup yields CDR1 MNHEY and CDR2 SVGEGT. V was clipped by 8 bases and J by 3 bases, with 13 bases between them. CDR3 length: 13 amino acids.

This chain links TRBV4-1 with TRBJ1-1; D gene uncertain. V lost 1 base to trimming and J lost 7 bases, with 10 bases between them. This CDR3 spans 13 amino acids. Germline V gene lookup returns CDR1 MGHRA and CDR2 YSYEKL. CDR3 region: CASSQGFVVEAFF. CDR3 DNA: TGCGCCAGCAGCCAAGGGTTTGTAGTTGAAGCTTTCTTT.

This chain joins TRBV9 and TRBJ1-2; D is uncertain. From germline, CDR1 is SGDLS and CDR2 YYNGEE. Trimming shortened V by 0 bases and J by 3 bases, and 12 bases separated the two germline ends. The CDR3 totals 15 residues. CDR3 bases: TGTGCCAGCAGCGTAGCGGTGGGGATGGACTATGGCTACACCTTC. As protein: CASSVAVGMDYGYTF.

The chain uses TRBV12-3 or TRBV12-4 and TRBJ2-1; either TRBD1 or TRBD2 may fit D (5 bases each). CDR3 size: 15 residues. V lost 3 bases and J lost 8, with 17 bases in between. The CDR3 DNA follows: TGTGCCAGCAGTTTGGTCCGGGGCTCGAGAGATGAGCAGTTCTTC. As protein: CASSLVRGSRDEQFF.

The chain joins TRBV30 to TRBJ2-1, with 9 bases identical to TRBD1. V was pared by 5 bases and J by 8 bases, with 10 bases of the junction left unmatched. Germline lookup yields CDR1 GTSNPN and CDR2 SVGIG (reference sequence). This CDR3 is 14 amino acids long. The CDR3 protein is CAWARDRVRDEQFF. In DNA, the CDR3 is TGTGCCTGGGCACGGGACAGGGTTAGGGATGAGCAGTTCTTC.

Here the CDR3 DNA reads TGTGCCAGCAGTTGGGGCTCGACTAATGAAAAACTGTTTTTT. The encoded protein is CASSWGSTNEKLFF. This chain connects TRBV27 to TRBJ1-4, with D possibly matching TRBD1 (5 bases). The length of the CDR3 is 14 residues. V lost 4 bases, J lost 2 bases, and 8 bases lay in between. Per the germline V gene, CDR1 is MNHEY and CDR2 is SMNVEV (reference sequence). The complete variable domain, with remaining parts taken from reference TRBV27 and TRBJ1-4, reads EAQVTQNPRYLITVTGKKLTVTCSQNMNHEYMSWYRQDPGLGLRQIYYSMNVEVTDKGDVPEGYKVSRKEKRNFPLILESPSPNQTSLYFCASSWGSTNEKLFFGSGTQLSVL.

The V call is TRBV6-1, the J call TRBJ2-2; a possible D gene is TRBD2 (6 bases). CDR3 size: 14 residues. Deletions cut 11 bases from V and 2 bases from J, with 15 bases between. Germline CDR1 is MNHNS and CDR2 is SASEGT. The CDR3 region is CAVRRDSNTGELFF. The CDR3 DNA follows: TGTGCCGTCCGGCGGGACTCCAACACCGGGGAGCTGTTTTTT.

V is TRBV27 and J is TRBJ2-6; D unresolved. The CDR3 length is 16 residues. The germline gives CDR1 MNHEY, CDR2 SMNVEV (reference sequence). Trimming cost V 0 bases and J 4 bases, with 10 bases left between them. In DNA form, the CDR3 reads TGTGCCAGCAGTTTATCGGGTCTCTCAGGGGCCAACGTCCTGACTTTC. This encodes CASSLSGLSGANVLTF.

This clonotype appeared a single time. J is TRBJ1-1 and V is TRBV12-3 or TRBV12-4; possible D gene TRBD1, 6 bases. Trimming took off 3 bases at V and 1 base at J, with 18 bases between the two ends. This CDR3 is 17 amino acids long. The CDR3 sequence is CASSFSGGRESNTEAFF. CDR3 sequence (DNA): TGTGCCAGCAGTTTTTCGGGGGGCAGGGAGTCGAACACTGAAGCTTTCTTT.